These 31 T cell receptor beta chains share one sample of origin, sequenced in a study of T cells after posttransplantation cyclophosphamide. The protocol was immunoSEQ multiplex PCR, while the TCRdb copy is restricted to in-frame clones and leaves out a portion. The sample has 45,000 to 60,000 clones, around nine tenths seen once. The sequenced sample consisted of PBMCs. Source of these receptors: a woman aged 45-65 years in good health and a related stem cell transplant donor.

The V call is TRBV4-1, the J call TRBJ2-7, with 8 bases fitting TRBD2. The V gene's germline CDR1 is MGHRA and CDR2 YSYEKL. V was pared by 0 bases and J by 4 bases, with 5 bases of the junction left unmatched. CDR3 size: 15 residues. CDR3 region: CASSQDKAGVYEQYF. The CDR3, as DNA: TGCGCCAGCAGCCAAGATAAAGCGGGGGTGTACGAGCAGTACTTC.

The chain joins TRBV28 to TRBJ1-4, with 7 bases fitting TRBD1. Losses at the gene ends were 1 base for V and 7 bases for J; bases not matched to a gene: 6. The CDR3 spans 15 residues. Germline loops: CDR1 MDHEN, CDR2 SYDVKM. The CDR3 here is CASSLYRGVSEKLFF. CDR3 DNA: TGTGCCAGCAGTTTATACAGGGGCGTAAGTGAAAAACTGTTTTTT.

The V gene is TRBV7-8, the J gene TRBJ1-5, with D tentatively TRBD1 (6 bases). Germline lookup yields CDR1 SGHVS and CDR2 FQNEAQ. The CDR3 is made up of 14 amino acids. Trimming removed 5 bases at V and 4 bases at J, with 12 bases between. CDR3 coding DNA: TGTGCCAGCAGCCCCCGACAGGCAAATCAGCCCCAGCATTTT. Protein: CASSPRQANQPQHF. Combining the CDR3 with reference TRBV7-8 and TRBJ1-5 gives the whole variable domain GAGVSQSPRYKVAKRGQDVALRCDPISGHVSLFWYQQALGQGPEFLTYFQNEAQLDKSGLPSDRFFAERPEGSVSTLKIQRTQQEDSAVYLCASSPRQANQPQHFGDGTRLSIL.

This sequence joins TRBV9 and TRBJ2-5; 10 positions match TRBD1. The tail of the sequence fits TRBJ2-7 better, so the J call may be wrong. Germline V CDR1 and CDR2: SGDLS, YYNGEE. This CDR3 has 15 amino acids. The CDR3: CASSVGTGGSYEQYF. CDR3 nucleotide sequence: TGTGCCAGCAGCGTAGGGACAGGGGGTTCCTACGAGCAGTACTTC.

The sample holds a few counts of this clone. The V gene is TRBV2, the J gene TRBJ1-2; 8 positions agree with TRBD1. The J segment lost 0 bases and the V segment lost 2 bases, leaving 11 bases of the junction unmatched. The CDR3 is 18 residues long. CDR1 is SNHLY and CDR2 is FYNNEI in the germline V gene. CDR3 loop: CASSEYRTGKSSNYGYTF. The CDR3 DNA reads as TGTGCCAGCAGTGAATATAGGACAGGGAAAAGTTCTAACTATGGCTACACCTTC.

This clone was seen only once. The V call is TRBV10-3, the J call TRBJ1-4, with D perhaps TRBD1 (6 bases). Trimming removed 3 bases from V and 7 bases from J, with 15 bases in between. Germline loops: CDR1 ENHRY, CDR2 SYGVKD. This CDR3 spans 15 amino acids. The CDR3 region has the DNA TGTGCCATCAGTGAAACAGGGTTGTTGGGTGAAAAACTGTTTTTT. It encodes CAISETGLLGEKLFF.

This chain connects TRBV30 to TRBJ1-1, with 8 bases aligning to TRBD1. CDR1 is GTSNPN and CDR2 is SVGIG in the germline V gene (reference sequence). The CDR3 has 13 residues. The V and J ends lost 3 bases and 1 base, in that order; junction bases with no gene match: 1. The CDR3 DNA follows: TGTGCCTGGAGACAGGGGGAGAACACTGAAGCTTTCTTT. It encodes CAWRQGENTEAFF.

The V call is TRBV7-3, the J call TRBJ2-1, with D possibly matching TRBD1 (5 bases). The germline V gene encodes CDR1 SGHTA and CDR2 FQGTGA. There are 15 residues in the CDR3. Trimming pared 3 bases from V and 4 bases from J, leaving 13 bases between. CDR3 region: CASSFQGSAYNEQFF. The CDR3 DNA reads TGTGCCAGCAGCTTTCAGGGTAGTGCATACAATGAGCAGTTCTTC.

The genes are TRBV6-5 and TRBJ2-1; 8 bases agree with TRBD2. CDR1 and CDR2 (germline): MNHEY, SVGAGI. V shed 2 bases and J 8 bases; nucleotides not matched to a gene: 8. This CDR3 region has 15 residues. DNA of the CDR3: TGTGCCAGCAGTTACGGGCGGGAGGATTTCTATGAGCAGTTCTTC. Its protein is CASSYGREDFYEQFF.

The V gene is TRBV29-1, the J gene TRBJ2-1; 7 nucleotides line up with TRBD2. The CDR3 has 16 residues. V dropped 0 bases and J dropped 4; count of bases not matched to a gene: 9. The germline gives CDR1 SQVTM, CDR2 ANQGSEA. The CDR3 sequence is CSVEEGKGLNYNEQFF. In DNA, the CDR3 is TGCAGCGTTGAAGAAGGAAAGGGACTAAATTACAATGAGCAGTTCTTC.

To note about this clone: Other DNA sequences in the sample encode the same CDR3. V is TRBV9 and J is TRBJ1-6, with D perhaps matching TRBD1 (5 bases). Looked up from germline, CDR1 is SGDLS and CDR2 is YYNGEE. This CDR3 spans 14 amino acids. V gave up 2 bases and J gave up 5 bases, with 8 bases separating them. This CDR3 is CASSVEGDNSPLHF. The CDR3 nucleotides are TGTGCCAGCAGCGTTGAAGGGGATAATTCACCCCTCCACTTT.

V usage is TRBV4-1 and J usage is TRBJ2-1; 12 bases map to TRBD2. The CDR3 consists of 18 residues. The germline V gene encodes CDR1 MGHRA and CDR2 YSYEKL. V was pared by 3 bases and J by 6 bases, with 12 bases of the junction left unmatched. The DNA for the CDR3 is TGCGCCAGCAGCCACCCATCAAAAACTAGCGGGAGGTCCAATGAGCAGTTCTTC. It translates to CASSHPSKTSGRSNEQFF.

The rearrangement links TRBV30 to TRBJ2-1, with D perhaps TRBD2 (6 bases). Germline V gene lookup returns CDR1 GTSNPN and CDR2 SVGIG (reference sequence). CDR3 length: 14 residues. V was shortened by 7 bases and J by 11 bases, with 24 bases between the two germline ends. Written as DNA, the CDR3 is TGTGCCTCGGACCTGTCGGGGGAGCCCCTTCAGCAGTTCTTC. It encodes CASDLSGEPLQQFF.

V is TRBV27 and J is TRBJ1-5, with 9 bases that match TRBD1. The CDR3 loop spans 18 amino acids. V dropped 4 bases and J dropped 6; count of bases not matched to a gene: 16. Per the germline V gene, CDR1 is MNHEY and CDR2 is SMNVEV (reference sequence). The CDR3, as DNA: TGTGCCAGCAGTTCTGACCAAGGACAGGGGTTCATCGGTCAGCCCCAGCATTTT. Residues: CASSSDQGQGFIGQPQHF.

The rearrangement joins TRBV7-9 to TRBJ2-3, with 12 nucleotides matching TRBD2. Germline V gives CDR1 SEHNR, CDR2 FQNEAQ (reference sequence). The V and J ends lost 4 bases and 0 bases, in that order; junction bases with no gene match: 5. The CDR3 consists of 17 residues. The CDR3 protein is CASSSGLAGSSTDTQYF. The CDR3 DNA reads as TGTGCCAGCAGCTCCGGACTAGCGGGGAGTAGCACAGATACGCAGTATTTT.

The chain links TRBV6-1 to TRBJ2-1; D might be TRBD2 (5 bases). The length of the CDR3 is 13 residues. CDR1 MNHNS and CDR2 SASEGT come from the germline V gene. V lost 0 bases to trimming and J lost 9 bases, with 9 bases between them. CDR3 DNA: TGTGCCAGCAGTGAAGCGCGGAGCGGTGAGCAGTTCTTC. It translates to CASSEARSGEQFF.

The chain joins TRBV9 to TRBJ2-1; TRBD1 might be the D (6 bases). The germline V gene encodes CDR1 SGDLS and CDR2 YYNGEE. The CDR3 contains 14 residues. The V gene lost 0 bases and the J gene lost 7 bases, with 11 bases spanning the gap. The CDR3 protein is CASSVGGLANEQFF. As DNA, the CDR3 is TGTGCCAGCAGCGTAGGGGGGCTAGCAAATGAGCAGTTCTTC.

This chain links TRBV10-3 with TRBJ2-4; 8 bases map to TRBD1. CDR3 length: 14 amino acids. Germline-derived CDR1 and CDR2 are ENHRY and SYGVKD. V shed 6 bases, J shed 5 bases, and the junction held 6 bases outside the gene matches. DNA for the CDR3: TGTGCCATCAGATCGGACAGGGCCCAAAACATTCAGTACTTC. It yields the protein CAIRSDRAQNIQYF.

This chain joins TRBV10-3 and TRBJ2-7; TRBD1 is a possible D gene (6 bases). This CDR3 is 13 amino acids long. Germline values: CDR1 ENHRY, CDR2 SYGVKD. V was pared by 5 bases and J by 1 base, with 9 bases between. CDR3 in amino acids: CAISPGQSYEQYF. DNA for the CDR3: TGTGCCATCAGTCCCGGACAGTCCTACGAGCAGTACTTC.

This clone showed up just a few times. In DNA form, the CDR3 reads TGTGCCAGCAGCTACACGCAGACAGGGGGTCCGGAAAAACTGTTTTTT. This codes for CASSYTQTGGPEKLFF. This chain joins TRBV7-8 and TRBJ1-4, with 9 bases aligning to TRBD1. The CDR3 loop spans 16 amino acids. Germline V CDR1 and CDR2: SGHVS, FQNEAQ. J was trimmed by 8 bases and V by 4 bases; bases with no gene match: 11.

The chain uses TRBV18 and TRBJ1-2, with TRBD1 matching 9 bases. Trimming at V came to 2 bases and at J to 7 bases, leaving 17 bases not matched to a gene. Germline lookup yields CDR1 KGHSH and CDR2 LQKENI. The CDR3 runs 18 residues. CDR3 region: CASSPESAPQGADGGYTF. The CDR3 region has the DNA TGTGCCAGCTCACCAGAGTCTGCCCCACAGGGGGCCGATGGTGGCTACACCTTC.

This rearrangement joins TRBV18 to TRBJ2-1, with TRBD1 identical over 9 bases. J lost 6 bases, V lost 6 bases, and 9 bases had no gene match. This CDR3 spans 15 amino acids. Germline lookup yields CDR1 KGHSH and CDR2 LQKENI. The DNA of the CDR3 is TGTGCCAGCTCTCCCCGGGACAGGGTGAGCAATGAGCAGTTCTTC. Protein sequence: CASSPRDRVSNEQFF.

This rearrangement joins TRBV28 to TRBJ1-1; 7 positions match TRBD1. Trimming removed 7 bases from V and 2 bases from J; junction bases left unmatched: 10. CDR3 length equals 15 residues. Germline V gene lookup returns CDR1 MDHEN and CDR2 SYDVKM. CDR3: CASMAPTGTNTEAFF. In DNA, the CDR3 is TGTGCCAGCATGGCCCCGACAGGGACAAACACTGAAGCTTTCTTT.

V is TRBV7-8 and J is TRBJ2-3; possible D gene TRBD2, 5 bases. CDR3 length: 14 amino acids. Trimming took off 4 bases at V and 4 bases at J, with 12 bases between the two ends. In germline, CDR1 is SGHVS, CDR2 FQNEAQ. In DNA form, the CDR3 reads TGTGCCAGCAGCTCGACCGAGGGATCAGATACGCAGTATTTT. It translates to CASSSTEGSDTQYF.

The J gene is TRBJ2-1, the V gene TRBV18; D ambiguous. This CDR3 spans 16 amino acids. Trimming removed 1 base at V and 2 bases at J, with 12 bases between. CDR1 KGHSH and CDR2 LQKENI come from the germline V gene. The CDR3 DNA follows: TGTGCCAGCTCACCACTTCCCGCCCAGACCTACAATGAGCAGTTCTTC. It translates to CASSPLPAQTYNEQFF.

V is TRBV9 and J is TRBJ2-2, with no clear D. Germline V gene data show CDR1 as SGDLS and CDR2 as YYNGEE. With 4 bases removed from V and 6 bases from J, the gap between germline ends came to 13 bases. The CDR3 is 14 amino acids. In DNA, the CDR3 is TGTGCCAGCAGCTCCTTTGAGATGTCCGGGGAGCTGTTTTTT. Protein sequence: CASSSFEMSGELFF.

The chain uses TRBV28 and TRBJ1-1; TRBD1 agrees at 7 bases. V shed 2 bases, J shed 4 bases, and the junction held 4 bases outside the gene matches. The germline CDR1 and CDR2 sequences are MDHEN and SYDVKM. This CDR3 spans 14 amino acids. This chain's CDR3 is CASSLAGTVTEAFF. CDR3 coding DNA: TGTGCCAGCAGTTTAGCCGGGACAGTCACTGAAGCTTTCTTT.

The rearrangement links TRBV10-2 to TRBJ2-7; 16 bases agree with TRBD2. The germline V gene encodes CDR1 WSHSY and CDR2 SAAADI. The length of the CDR3 is 14 residues. After removal of 10 bases from V and 6 bases from J, the junction contained 6 bases not matched to a gene. The CDR3 is CATGTSGRASEQYF. The CDR3, as DNA: TGCGCCACAGGGACTAGCGGGAGGGCCAGCGAGCAGTACTTC.

The chain is built from TRBV27 and TRBJ1-2; D is perhaps TRBD1 (6 bases). V lost 3 bases and J lost 2, with 13 bases in between. This CDR3 is built from 15 residues. The germline CDR1 and CDR2 sequences are MNHEY and SMNVEV (reference sequence). In nucleotides, the CDR3 is TGTGCCAGCAGTTTCGGGCAGGGGACCAACTATGGCTACACCTTC. It is translated as CASSFGQGTNYGYTF.

V and J are TRBV6-6 and TRBJ1-1; no clear D gene. CDR1 is MNHNY, CDR2 SVGAGI, per germline (reference sequence). This CDR3 is built from 15 residues. Deletions cut 6 bases from V and 1 base from J, with 15 bases between. Written as DNA, the CDR3 is TGTGCCAGCAGGCGTACACGCGGTACGAACACTGAAGCTTTCTTT. Translating gives CASRRTRGTNTEAFF.

This chain joins TRBV5-1 and TRBJ2-5; the D gene is possibly TRBD1 (5 bases). The J call may be faulty, since TRBJ2-7 better matches the DNA end. Per germline, CDR1 SGHRS and CDR2 YFSETQ. The CDR3 sequence is 16 residues long. DNA for the CDR3: TGCGCCAGCAGTAAAGGCGTCAGGGTTAGCTCCTACGAGCAGTACTTC. It translates to CASSKGVRVSSYEQYF.